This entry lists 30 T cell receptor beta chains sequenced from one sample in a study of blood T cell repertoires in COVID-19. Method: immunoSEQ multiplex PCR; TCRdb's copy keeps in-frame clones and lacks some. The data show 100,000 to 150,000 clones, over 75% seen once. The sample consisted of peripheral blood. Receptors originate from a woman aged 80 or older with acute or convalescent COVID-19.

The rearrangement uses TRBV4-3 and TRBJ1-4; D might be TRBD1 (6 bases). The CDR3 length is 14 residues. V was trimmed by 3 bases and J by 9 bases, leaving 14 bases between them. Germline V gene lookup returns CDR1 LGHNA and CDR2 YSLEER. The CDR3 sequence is CASSQGTISQKLFF. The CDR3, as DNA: TGCGCCAGCAGCCAGGGGACAATATCCCAAAAACTGTTTTTT.

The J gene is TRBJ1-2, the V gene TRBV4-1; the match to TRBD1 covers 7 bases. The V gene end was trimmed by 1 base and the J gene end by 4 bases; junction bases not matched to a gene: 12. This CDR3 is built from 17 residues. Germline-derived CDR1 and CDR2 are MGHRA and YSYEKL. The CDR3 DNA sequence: TGCGCCAGCAGCCAAGGGAGGGGGCAACCTCATGGCTATGGCTACACCTTC. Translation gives CASSQGRGQPHGYGYTF.

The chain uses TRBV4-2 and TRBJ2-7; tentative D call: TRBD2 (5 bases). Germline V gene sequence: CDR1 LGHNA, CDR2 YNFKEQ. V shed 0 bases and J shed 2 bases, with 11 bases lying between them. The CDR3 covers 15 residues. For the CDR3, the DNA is TGTGCCAGCAGCCAAGACAGGCTAGCCACCTACGAGCAGTACTTC. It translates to CASSQDRLATYEQYF.

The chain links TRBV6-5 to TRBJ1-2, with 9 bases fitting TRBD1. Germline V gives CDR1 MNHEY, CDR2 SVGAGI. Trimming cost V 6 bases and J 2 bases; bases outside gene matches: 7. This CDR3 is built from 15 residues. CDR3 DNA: TGTGCCAGCAGAACCCCCGGACAGGGGAACTATGGCTACACCTTC. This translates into CASRTPGQGNYGYTF.

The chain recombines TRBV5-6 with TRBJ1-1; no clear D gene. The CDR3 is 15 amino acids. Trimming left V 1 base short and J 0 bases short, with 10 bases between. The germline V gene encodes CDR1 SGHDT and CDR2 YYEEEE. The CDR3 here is CASSLTHQVNTEAFF. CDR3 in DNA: TGTGCCAGCAGCTTGACTCACCAGGTGAACACTGAAGCTTTCTTT.

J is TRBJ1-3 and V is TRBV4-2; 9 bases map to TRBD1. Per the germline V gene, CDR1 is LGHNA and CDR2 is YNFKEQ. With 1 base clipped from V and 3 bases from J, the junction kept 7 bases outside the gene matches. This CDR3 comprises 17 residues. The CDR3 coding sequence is TGTGCCAGCAGCCAAGCACAGACAGGGGGTTATGGAAACACCATATATTTT. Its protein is CASSQAQTGGYGNTIYF.

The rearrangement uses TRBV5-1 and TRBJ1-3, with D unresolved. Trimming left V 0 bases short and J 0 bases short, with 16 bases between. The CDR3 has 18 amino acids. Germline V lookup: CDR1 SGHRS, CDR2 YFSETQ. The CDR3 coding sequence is TGCGCCAGCAGCTTGGCCCCGCTCGCCGGTAGCTCTGGAAACACCATATATTTT. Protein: CASSLAPLAGSSGNTIYF.

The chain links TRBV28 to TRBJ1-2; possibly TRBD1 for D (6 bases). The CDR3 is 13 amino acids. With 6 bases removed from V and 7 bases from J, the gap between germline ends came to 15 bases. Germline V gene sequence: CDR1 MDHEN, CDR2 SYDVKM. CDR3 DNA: TGTGCCAGCAGGAGACAGGTTAACGGTGGCTACACCTTC. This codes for CASRRQVNGGYTF.

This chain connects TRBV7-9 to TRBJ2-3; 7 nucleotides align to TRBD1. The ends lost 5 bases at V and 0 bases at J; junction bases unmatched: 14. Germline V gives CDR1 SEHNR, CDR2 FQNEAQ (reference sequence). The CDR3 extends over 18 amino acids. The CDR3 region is CASSPPWYRGRSTDTQYF. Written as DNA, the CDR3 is TGTGCCAGCAGCCCCCCCTGGTACAGGGGCCGCAGCACAGATACGCAGTATTTT.

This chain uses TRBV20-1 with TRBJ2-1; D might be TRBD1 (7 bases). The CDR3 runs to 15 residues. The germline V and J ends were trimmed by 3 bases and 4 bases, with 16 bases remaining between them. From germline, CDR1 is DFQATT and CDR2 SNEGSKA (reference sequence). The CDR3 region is CSASPGGSGYNEQFF. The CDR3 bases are TGCAGTGCTAGTCCAGGGGGGTCCGGGTACAATGAGCAGTTCTTC.

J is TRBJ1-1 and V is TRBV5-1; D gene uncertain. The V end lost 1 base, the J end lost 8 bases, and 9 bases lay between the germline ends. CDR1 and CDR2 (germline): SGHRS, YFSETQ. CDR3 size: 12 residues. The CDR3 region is CASSLIPGEAFF. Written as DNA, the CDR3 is TGCGCCAGCAGCTTGATTCCAGGAGAAGCTTTCTTT.

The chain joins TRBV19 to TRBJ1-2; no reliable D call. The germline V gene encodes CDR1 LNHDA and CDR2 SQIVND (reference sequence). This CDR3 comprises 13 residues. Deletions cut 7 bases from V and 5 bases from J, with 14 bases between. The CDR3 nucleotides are TGTGCCAGTACCCCTACGGGAGGTTATGGCTACACCTTC. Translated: CASTPTGGYGYTF.

CDR3 sequence reads: CASSPPGGGAWFF. As DNA, the CDR3 is TGTGCCAGCAGCCCCCCGGGGGGTGGAGCGTGGTTCTTC. J is TRBJ2-1 and V is TRBV12-3 or TRBV12-4; 7 bases are a match to TRBD2. J was trimmed by 15 bases and V by 6 bases; bases with no gene match: 14. The CDR3 extends over 13 amino acids.

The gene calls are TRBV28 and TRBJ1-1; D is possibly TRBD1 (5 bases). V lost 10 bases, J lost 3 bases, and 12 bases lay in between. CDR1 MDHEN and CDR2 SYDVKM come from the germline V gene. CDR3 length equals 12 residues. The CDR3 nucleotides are TGTGCCACCTCAGCGGGGGACACTGAAGCTTTCTTT. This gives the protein CATSAGDTEAFF. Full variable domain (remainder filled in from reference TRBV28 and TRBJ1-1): DVKVTQSSRYLVKRTGEKVFLECVQDMDHENMFWYRQDPGLGLRLIYFSYDVKMKEKGDIPEGYSVSREKKERFSLILESASTNQTSMYLCATSAGDTEAFFGQGTRLTVV.

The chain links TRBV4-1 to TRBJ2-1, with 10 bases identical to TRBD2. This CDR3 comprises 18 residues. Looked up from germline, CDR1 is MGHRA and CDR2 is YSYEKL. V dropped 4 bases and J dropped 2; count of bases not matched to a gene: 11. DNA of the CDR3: TGCGCCAGCAGCCGCAGAGGAAACAGCGGGGGGGCCTACAATGAGCAGTTCTTC. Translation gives CASSRRGNSGGAYNEQFF.

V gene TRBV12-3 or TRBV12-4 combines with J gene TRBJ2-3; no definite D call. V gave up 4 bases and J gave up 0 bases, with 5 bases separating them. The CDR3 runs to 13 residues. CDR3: CASSYGSTDTQYF. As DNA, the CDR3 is TGTGCCAGCAGTTACGGGAGCACAGATACGCAGTATTTT.

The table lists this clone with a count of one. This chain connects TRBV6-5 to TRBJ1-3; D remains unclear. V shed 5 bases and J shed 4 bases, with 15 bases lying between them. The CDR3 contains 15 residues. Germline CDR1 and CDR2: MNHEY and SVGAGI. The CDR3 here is CASSTYRRPGNTIYF. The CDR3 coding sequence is TGTGCCAGCAGTACATACAGAAGACCGGGAAACACCATATATTTT.

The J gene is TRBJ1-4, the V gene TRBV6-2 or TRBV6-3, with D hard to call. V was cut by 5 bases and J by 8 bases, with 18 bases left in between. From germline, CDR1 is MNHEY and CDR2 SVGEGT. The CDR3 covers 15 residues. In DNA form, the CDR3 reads TGTGCCAGCAGTCTACTGGAGCGGGGTTTAGAAAAACTGTTTTTT. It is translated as CASSLLERGLEKLFF.

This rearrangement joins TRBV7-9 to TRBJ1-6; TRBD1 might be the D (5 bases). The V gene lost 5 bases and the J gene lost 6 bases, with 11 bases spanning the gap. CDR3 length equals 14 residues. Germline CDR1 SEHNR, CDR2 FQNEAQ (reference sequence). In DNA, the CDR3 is TGTGCCAGCAGCCGAGGGGAGGGTAATTCACCCCTCCACTTT. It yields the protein CASSRGEGNSPLHF.

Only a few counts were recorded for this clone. CDR3 in amino acids: CASSPGTDSYGYTF. The DNA for the CDR3 is TGTGCCAGCAGCCCCGGGACAGACAGCTATGGCTACACCTTC. The J gene is TRBJ1-2, the V gene TRBV7-9, with TRBD1 identical over 7 bases. CDR1 SEHNR and CDR2 FQNEAQ come from the germline V gene (reference sequence). V was pared by 5 bases and J by 4 bases, with 7 bases of the junction left unmatched. This CDR3 spans 14 amino acids.

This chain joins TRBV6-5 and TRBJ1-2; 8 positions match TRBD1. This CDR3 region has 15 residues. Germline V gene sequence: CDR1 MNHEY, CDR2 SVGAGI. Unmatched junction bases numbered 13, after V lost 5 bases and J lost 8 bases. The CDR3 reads CASSIKGQGVRGYTF. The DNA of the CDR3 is TGTGCCAGCAGTATTAAAGGACAGGGAGTCCGGGGCTACACCTTC.

CDR3 sequence (DNA): TGTGCCAGCAGCTTAGCGGAGGGACTAGGATACGAGCAGTACTTC. Protein product: CASSLAEGLGYEQYF. The chain carries TRBV7-6 and TRBJ2-7; 8 nucleotides align to TRBD2. V shed 0 bases and J 4 bases; nucleotides not matched to a gene: 5. CDR1 and CDR2 from the germline V gene are SGHVS and FNYEAQ. There are 15 residues in the CDR3.

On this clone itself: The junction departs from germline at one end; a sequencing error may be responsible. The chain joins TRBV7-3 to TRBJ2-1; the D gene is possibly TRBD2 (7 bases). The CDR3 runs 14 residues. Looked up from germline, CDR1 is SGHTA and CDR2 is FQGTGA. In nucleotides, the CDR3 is TGTGCCAGCAGTTTAAATCGGGGGGCCAATGAGCAGTTCTTC. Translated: CASSLNRGANEQFF.

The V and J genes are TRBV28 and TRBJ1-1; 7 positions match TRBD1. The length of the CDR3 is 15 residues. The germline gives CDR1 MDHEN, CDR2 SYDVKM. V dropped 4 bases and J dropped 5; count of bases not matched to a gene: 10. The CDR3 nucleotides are TGTGCCAGCAGTTCGGCCTCAGGGGGGTGGACTGAAGCTTTCTTT. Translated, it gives CASSSASGGWTEAFF.

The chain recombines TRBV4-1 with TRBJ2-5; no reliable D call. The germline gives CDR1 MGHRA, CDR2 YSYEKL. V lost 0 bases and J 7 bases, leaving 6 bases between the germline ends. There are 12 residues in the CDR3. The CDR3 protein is CASSQDSGTQYF. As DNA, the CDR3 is TGCGCCAGCAGCCAAGATAGTGGGACCCAGTACTTC.

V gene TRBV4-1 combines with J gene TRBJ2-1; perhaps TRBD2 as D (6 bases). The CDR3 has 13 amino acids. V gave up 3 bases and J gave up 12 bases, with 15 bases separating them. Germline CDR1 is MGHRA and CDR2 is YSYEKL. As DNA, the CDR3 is TGCGCCAGCAGCCAGAGCTTGACTAGTGTGCAGTTCTTC. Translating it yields CASSQSLTSVQFF.

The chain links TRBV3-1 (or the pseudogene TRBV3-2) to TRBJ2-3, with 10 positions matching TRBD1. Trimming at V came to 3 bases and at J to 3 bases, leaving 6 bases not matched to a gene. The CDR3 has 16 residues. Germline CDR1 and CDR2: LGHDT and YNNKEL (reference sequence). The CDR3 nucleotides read TGTGCCAGCAGCCATTACCGGACAGGGGGGACAGATACGCAGTATTTT. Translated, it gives CASSHYRTGGTDTQYF.

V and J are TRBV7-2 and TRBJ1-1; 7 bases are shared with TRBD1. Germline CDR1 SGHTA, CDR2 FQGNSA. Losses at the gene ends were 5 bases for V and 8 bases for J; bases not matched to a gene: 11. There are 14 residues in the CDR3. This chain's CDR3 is CASSPVRGTSEAFF. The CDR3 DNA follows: TGTGCCAGCAGCCCCGTCAGGGGGACCTCAGAAGCTTTCTTT.

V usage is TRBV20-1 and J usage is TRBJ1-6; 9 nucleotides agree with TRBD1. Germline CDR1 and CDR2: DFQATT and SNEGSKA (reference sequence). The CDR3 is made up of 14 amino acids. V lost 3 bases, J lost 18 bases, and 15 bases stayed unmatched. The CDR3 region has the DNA TGCAGTGCTAGTCCCGGGACAGGGACTGGACTTGGCCACTTT. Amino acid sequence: CSASPGTGTGLGHF.

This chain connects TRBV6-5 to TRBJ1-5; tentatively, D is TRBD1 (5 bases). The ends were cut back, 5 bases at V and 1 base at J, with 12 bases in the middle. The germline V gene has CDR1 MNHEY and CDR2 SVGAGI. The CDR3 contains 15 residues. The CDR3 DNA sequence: TGTGCCAGCAGTCTCCACGGGGGAAGCAATCAGCCCCAGCATTTT. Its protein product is CASSLHGGSNQPQHF.